The next 17 T cell receptor beta chains were all read from a single sample in a study of blood T cell repertoires in COVID-19. Measured with immunoSEQ multiplex PCR; TCRdb has only the in-frame clones, and not every one. The data contain about 85,000 clones, roughly three quarters of them singletons. Sequenced input: peripheral blood. Receptors originate from a man in his sixties or seventies with acute or convalescent COVID-19.

The CDR3 loop is CASSRDRGLYTEAFF. In DNA, the CDR3 is TGTGCCAGCAGTAGGGACAGGGGGCTTTACACTGAAGCTTTCTTT. V is TRBV6-5 and J is TRBJ1-1; 12 bases agree with TRBD1. Germline CDR1 MNHEY, CDR2 SVGAGI. V trimming: 5 bases; J trimming: 3 bases; junction bases outside the gene matches: 4. The CDR3 length is 15 residues.

The gene calls are TRBV7-6 and TRBJ1-1; 7 bases align to TRBD1. V was clipped by 5 bases and J by 6 bases; unmatched bases: 6. The CDR3 totals 13 residues. Per the germline V gene, CDR1 is SGHVS and CDR2 is FNYEAQ. This CDR3 reads CASSLQGYAEAFF. The DNA of the CDR3 is TGTGCCAGCAGCCTACAGGGGTATGCTGAAGCTTTCTTT.

V is TRBV5-8 and J is TRBJ2-2, with 10 nucleotides matching TRBD2. V dropped 4 bases and J dropped 3; count of bases not matched to a gene: 9. CDR3 length equals 17 residues. Germline assignment: CDR1 SGHTS and CDR2 YDEGEE. This CDR3 is CASSLGTSALYTGELFF. CDR3 in DNA: TGTGCCAGCAGCCTTGGGACTAGCGCTTTATACACCGGGGAGCTGTTTTTT.

The gene calls are TRBV11-2 and TRBJ2-6; TRBD1 matches at 8 bases. The germline gives CDR1 SGHAT, CDR2 FQNNGV. The CDR3 has 19 amino acids. With 4 bases clipped from V and 1 base from J, the junction kept 12 bases outside the gene matches. CDR3 sequence (DNA): TGTGCCAGCAGCTCAGGGATCGGACAGGGTGGGTCTGGGGCCAACGTCCTGACTTTC. Amino acids: CASSSGIGQGGSGANVLTF.

The chain couples TRBV4-1 to TRBJ2-5; D perhaps matches TRBD2 (5 bases). V lost 0 bases and J lost 3, with 11 bases in between. The CDR3 covers 15 residues. Germline values: CDR1 MGHRA, CDR2 YSYEKL. CDR3 residues: CASSQDQRGKETQYF. The CDR3 region has the DNA TGCGCCAGCAGCCAAGATCAAAGAGGGAAAGAGACCCAGTACTTC.

The chain is built from TRBV7-9 and TRBJ1-2, with 11 bases lining up with TRBD1. This CDR3 spans 17 amino acids. V shed 1 base, J shed 0 bases, and the junction held 4 bases outside the gene matches. Germline-derived CDR1 and CDR2 are SEHNR and FQNEAQ (reference sequence). This chain's CDR3 is CASSLVGQGEANYGYTF. CDR3 coding DNA: TGTGCCAGCAGCTTAGTGGGACAGGGGGAAGCTAACTATGGCTACACCTTC.

The V call is TRBV4-1, the J call TRBJ1-4; D is uncertain. The CDR3 runs to 15 residues. The V gene's germline CDR1 is MGHRA and CDR2 YSYEKL. The V gene lost 4 bases and the J gene lost 5 bases, with 14 bases spanning the gap. Here the CDR3 DNA reads TGCGCCAGCAGCCCTCTACAGCTCGGAAATGAAAAACTGTTTTTT. Amino acid sequence: CASSPLQLGNEKLFF.

This chain connects TRBV5-1 to TRBJ2-5; possibly TRBD1 for D (5 bases). Germline loops: CDR1 SGHRS, CDR2 YFSETQ. Trimming pared 4 bases from V and 2 bases from J, leaving 6 bases between. This CDR3 comprises 12 residues. CDR3 DNA sequence: TGCGCCAGCAGCCGACAGCAAGAGACCCAGTACTTC. The encoded protein is CASSRQQETQYF.

This chain links TRBV7-9 with TRBJ2-7, with D possibly matching TRBD1 (5 bases). This CDR3 spans 13 amino acids. Looked up from germline, CDR1 is SEHNR and CDR2 is FQNEAQ (reference sequence). V shed 2 bases and J shed 3 bases, with 8 bases lying between them. The CDR3 spells CASSLYDSYEQYF. CDR3 DNA: TGTGCCAGCAGCTTATATGACAGCTACGAGCAGTACTTC. The full variable domain, its missing parts supplied by reference TRBV7-9 and TRBJ2-7, is DTGVSQNPRHKITKRGQNVTFRCDPISEHNRLYWYRQTLGQGPEFLTYFQNEAQLEKSRLLSDRFSAERPKGSFSTLEIQRTEQGDSAMYLCASSLYDSYEQYFGPGTRLTVT.

The chain combines TRBV12-3 or TRBV12-4 with TRBJ1-1; D remains unclear. CDR3 length: 12 residues. Trimming removed 4 bases at V and 2 bases at J, with 5 bases between. CDR3 nucleotide sequence: TGTGCCAGCAGTTCAGATAACACTGAAGCTTTCTTT. This translates into CASSSDNTEAFF.

This chain connects TRBV6-5 to TRBJ1-2; D might be TRBD1 (5 bases). Germline V gene sequence: CDR1 MNHEY, CDR2 SVGAGI. Trimming shortened V by 8 bases and J by 2 bases, and 12 bases separated the two germline ends. The CDR3 sequence is 13 residues long. This CDR3 is CASRAGSNYGYTF. CDR3 DNA sequence: TGTGCCAGCCGGGCAGGGTCCAACTATGGCTACACCTTC.

V usage is TRBV7-2 and J usage is TRBJ2-1; 7 bases are a match to TRBD1. Germline V gene lookup returns CDR1 SGHTA and CDR2 FQGNSA. Trimming removed 5 bases from V and 2 bases from J; junction bases left unmatched: 6. The CDR3 has 15 amino acids. This chain's CDR3 is CASSPQGSTYNEQFF. The CDR3 DNA is TGTGCCAGCAGCCCACAGGGGTCCACCTACAATGAGCAGTTCTTC.

The chain links TRBV18 to TRBJ2-1, with D perhaps TRBD2 (7 bases). The V and J ends lost 6 bases and 10 bases respectively, with 19 bases between them. CDR1 is KGHSH and CDR2 is LQKENI in the germline V gene. This CDR3 spans 14 amino acids. The CDR3 loop reads CASSLGGGEGEQFF. Written as DNA, the CDR3 is TGTGCCAGCTCCCTAGGGGGGGGAGAAGGCGAGCAGTTCTTC. The full variable domain, with the rest looked up from reference TRBV18 and TRBJ2-1, is NAGVMQNPRHLVRRRGQEARLRCSPMKGHSHVYWYRQLPEEGLKFMVYLQKENIIDESGMPKERFSAEFPKEGPSILRIQQVVRGDSAAYFCASSLGGGEGEQFFGPGTRLTVL.

V and J are TRBV7-9 and TRBJ2-2; 8 nucleotides agree with TRBD2. This CDR3 is 13 amino acids long. The junction had 1 base not matched to a gene; V was cut back by 4 bases and J by 6 bases. Germline CDR1 SEHNR, CDR2 FQNEAQ (reference sequence). CDR3 sequence: CASSWTSPGELFF. Written as DNA, the CDR3 is TGTGCCAGCAGCTGGACTAGCCCCGGGGAGCTGTTTTTT.

The rearrangement joins TRBV29-1 to TRBJ2-6; 8 nucleotides match TRBD1. The CDR3 extends over 13 amino acids. V lost 6 bases, J lost 2 bases, and 0 bases stayed unmatched. Germline V gives CDR1 SQVTM, CDR2 ANQGSEA. The CDR3 is CSVGQAGANVLTF. CDR3 DNA: TGCAGCGTGGGACAGGCTGGGGCCAACGTCCTGACTTTC.

The rearrangement joins TRBV7-6 to TRBJ2-2, with TRBD2 identical over 7 bases. This CDR3 is 17 amino acids long. CDR1 and CDR2 from the germline V gene are SGHVS and FNYEAQ. J gave up 0 bases and V 6 bases, and 10 bases lay outside the gene matches. The CDR3 is CASRVLGGEANTGELFF. In DNA form, the CDR3 reads TGTGCCAGCAGGGTATTGGGGGGGGAAGCGAACACCGGGGAGCTGTTTTTT.

The sample holds one count of this clone. V is TRBV28 and J is TRBJ1-1; TRBD1 matches at 7 bases. Trimming removed 5 bases from V and 0 bases from J; junction bases left unmatched: 6. Germline V gene lookup returns CDR1 MDHEN and CDR2 SYDVKM. The CDR3 spans 15 residues. CDR3 coding DNA: TGTGCCAGCAGTCTATCACAGGGGATGAACACTGAAGCTTTCTTT. Residues: CASSLSQGMNTEAFF.